The rows below give T cell receptor beta chains drawn from one sample of a study of cytotoxic CD8 clonotypes in ibrutinib-treated CLL. TCRdb keeps only in-frame clones here, not all; method: immunoSEQ multiplex PCR. Of around 160,000 clones in the sample, 81% were seen once. The sequenced sample was PBMCs, obtained after 12 months of ibrutinib treatment. The receptors were sampled from a human donor with chronic lymphocytic leukemia. CDR3s include the opening cysteine and the closing phenylalanine or tryptophan. D genes are given only for firm matches. Clone size is stated in some rows and not others, as once, few, many or a class when expanded.

V: TRBV28; D: .; size: .; J: TRBJ1-1; DNA: TGTGCCAGCAGTTTGGAGCAGAACAAAGCTTTCTTT; CDR3: CASSLEQNKAFF
V: TRBV28; D: TRBD1; size: few; J: TRBJ2-2; DNA: TGTGCCAGCAGCACCCCGACAGGGGGGCTGTTTTTT; CDR3: CASSTPTGGLFF
V: TRBV28; D: .; size: .; J: TRBJ1-1; DNA: TGTGCCAGCACCCTTTACCCCTCCGACGGGGAAGCTTTCTTT; CDR3: CASTLYPSDGEAFF
V: TRBV5-6; D: .; size: .; J: TRBJ2-7; DNA: TGTGCCAGCAGCCTTCTCAACCCAGGAGGGGTTAGCGAGCAGTACTTC; CDR3: CASSLLNPGGVSEQYF
V: TRBV4-2; D: .; size: .; J: TRBJ2-3; DNA: TGTGCCAGCAGCCAAGTAGAGTCCACAGATACGCAGTATTTT; CDR3: CASSQVESTDTQYF
V: TRBV2; D: .; size: .; J: TRBJ1-2; DNA: TGTGCCAGCAGTGACAGGGAGGAGGGCTATGGCTACACCTTC; CDR3: CASSDREEGYGYTF
V: TRBV4-3; D: TRBD1; size: .; J: TRBJ2-3; DNA: TGCGCCAGCAGCCCCGGATGGACAGGCACAGGCACAGATACGCAGTATTTT; CDR3: CASSPGWTGTGTDTQYF
V: TRBV7-3; D: .; size: once; J: TRBJ1-1; DNA: TGTGCCGGCAGCCCTTACCTGAGCACTGAAGCTTTCTTT; CDR3: CAGSPYLSTEAFF
V: TRBV6-1; D: TRBD2; size: .; J: TRBJ2-1; DNA: TGTGCCAGCAGTGAATCGAGCGGGGGGCCCCACAATGAGCAGTTCTTC; CDR3: CASSESSGGPHNEQFF
V: TRBV15; D: .; size: .; J: TRBJ1-5; DNA: TGTGCCACCCGTAGGGGATATAGCAATCAGCCCCAGCATTTT; CDR3: CATRRGYSNQPQHF
V: TRBV9; D: TRBD2; size: .; J: TRBJ2-7; DNA: TGTGCCAGCAGCGTAGCTAGCGGCCCTCGATTAGGCTCCTACGAGCAGTACTTC; CDR3: CASSVASGPRLGSYEQYF
V: TRBV6-1; D: .; size: .; J: TRBJ2-6; DNA: TGTGCCAGCACTGAAACCGGGACCCCGGCAGAAGTCCTGACTTTC; CDR3: CASTETGTPAEVLTF
V: TRBV9; D: .; size: .; J: TRBJ1-4; DNA: TGTGCCAGCAGCTCAACTAACTTCCAAATTGGGGGTGAAAAACTGTTTTTT; CDR3: CASSSTNFQIGGEKLFF
V: TRBV9; D: .; size: once; J: TRBJ2-7; DNA: TGTGCCAGCAGCGTAGGGCATTCAGTTGTCGAGCAGTACTTC; CDR3: CASSVGHSVVEQYF
V: TRBV7-2; D: .; size: .; J: TRBJ1-1; DNA: TGTGCCAGCAGCTTAGAGGTTCGGAACACTGAAGCTTTCTTT; CDR3: CASSLEVRNTEAFF
V: TRBV5-8; D: TRBD1; size: .; J: TRBJ1-1; DNA: TGTGCCAGCAGCTGGGACAGTCCGGGCACTGAAGCTTTCTTT; CDR3: CASSWDSPGTEAFF
V: TRBV4-3; D: .; size: .; J: TRBJ2-7; DNA: TGCGCCAGCAGCCAAGATACTAGGAGCACGGGGCAGTACTTC; CDR3: CASSQDTRSTGQYF
V: TRBV5-8; D: .; size: .; J: TRBJ1-6; DNA: TGTGCCAGCAGCTTCTATTCCTGGGATTCACCCCTCCACTTT; CDR3: CASSFYSWDSPLHF
V: TRBV7-2; D: .; size: .; J: TRBJ2-3; DNA: TGTGCCAGCAGCTTAGGTGCGAGTACGCAGTATTTT; CDR3: CASSLGASTQYF
V: TRBV15; D: TRBD1; size: .; J: TRBJ1-2; DNA: TGTGCCACCAGGAGGGACAGCAACTATGGCTACACCTTC; CDR3: CATRRDSNYGYTF
V: TRBV15; D: .; size: .; J: TRBJ1-5; DNA: TGTGCCACCAGCACCCGGGGAGGGCGGGAGCCCCAGCATTTT; CDR3: CATSTRGGREPQHF
V: TRBV28; D: TRBD1; size: once; J: TRBJ2-7; DNA: TGTGCCAGCAGTGCCTGGGGACAGGGCCTAGGGTACGAGCAGTACTTC; CDR3: CASSAWGQGLGYEQYF
V: TRBV6-6; D: .; size: .; J: TRBJ2-7; DNA: TGTGCCAGCAGTTCAAGCTCCTACGAGCAGTACTTC; CDR3: CASSSSSYEQYF
V: TRBV18; D: TRBD1; size: .; J: TRBJ1-6; DNA: TGTGCCAGCTCACCAATAGGGGGCGGAAATTCACCCCTCCACTTT; CDR3: CASSPIGGGNSPLHF
V: TRBV19; D: TRBD1; size: .; J: TRBJ1-1; DNA: TGTGCCAGTAGTACCATACAGGGGACCCTGAACACTGAAGCTTTCTTT; CDR3: CASSTIQGTLNTEAFF
V: TRBV4-1; D: .; size: .; J: TRBJ1-1; DNA: TGCGCCAGCAGCCCGCCAGTAGGCGCAGGTTCTGTAGGTGAAGCTTTCTTT; CDR3: CASSPPVGAGSVGEAFF
V: TRBV9; D: .; size: .; J: TRBJ2-1; DNA: TGTGCCAGCAGCGTAGCTTCGGGACGTGGGGGTCATGAGCAGTTCTTC; CDR3: CASSVASGRGGHEQFF
V: TRBV5-5; D: .; size: .; J: TRBJ1-1; DNA: TGTGCCAGCAGCTTGGCCCTCAACACTGAAGCTTTCTTT; CDR3: CASSLALNTEAFF
V: TRBV19; D: TRBD1; size: few; J: TRBJ2-3; DNA: TGTGCCAGTAGTAGGGGCTCAGGGGGAGGCACAGATACGCAGTATTTT; CDR3: CASSRGSGGGTDTQYF
V: TRBV7-8; D: .; size: .; J: TRBJ2-7; DNA: TGTGCCAGTCACGCCGAGGGCTACGAGCAGTACTTC; CDR3: CASHAEGYEQYF
V: TRBV7-2; D: .; size: .; J: TRBJ2-1; DNA: TGTGCCAGCAGCTTCGTGGGTAATGAGCAGTTCTTC; CDR3: CASSFVGNEQFF
V: TRBV18; D: TRBD1; size: few; J: TRBJ2-6; DNA: TGTGCCAGCTCACCACTGAGACAGGGATCTGGGGCCAACGTCCTGACTTTC; CDR3: CASSPLRQGSGANVLTF
V: TRBV7-2; D: .; size: .; J: TRBJ1-5; DNA: TGTGCCAGCACCCGGGGAGTCTATCAGCCCCAGCATTTT; CDR3: CASTRGVYQPQHF
V: TRBV2; D: .; size: .; J: TRBJ2-3; DNA: TGTGCCAGCAGTCTGACGGGTCTAGCTGATACGCAGTATTTT; CDR3: CASSLTGLADTQYF
V: TRBV19; D: .; size: once; J: TRBJ1-5; DNA: TGTGCCAGTAGTTTCAGGGATCAGCCCCAGCATTTT; CDR3: CASSFRDQPQHF
V: TRBV2; D: .; size: .; J: TRBJ1-3; DNA: TGTGCCAGCAGTGAACGGGACACCCTCAACTCTGGAAACACCATATATTTT; CDR3: CASSERDTLNSGNTIYF
V: TRBV6-1; D: TRBD1; size: .; J: TRBJ1-2; DNA: TGTGCCAGCACCCTAGACAGGGAGGGTGGCTACACCTTC; CDR3: CASTLDREGGYTF
V: TRBV27; D: .; size: .; J: TRBJ1-2; DNA: TGTGCCAGCAGAGGACAGTTCCCAGCTAACTATGGCTACACCTTC; CDR3: CASRGQFPANYGYTF
V: TRBV7-2; D: TRBD1; size: .; J: TRBJ2-7; DNA: TGTGCCAGCAGCAAACGGGACAGCCCTTTGGGGTACGAGCAGTACTTC; CDR3: CASSKRDSPLGYEQYF
V: TRBV28; D: TRBD1; size: .; J: TRBJ1-4; DNA: TGTGCCAGCAGTTACCCACCGACCGGGACAGGGAGTGAAAAACTGTTTTTT; CDR3: CASSYPPTGTGSEKLFF
V: TRBV18; D: .; size: few; J: TRBJ1-1; DNA: TGTGCCAGCGCCTCCCAGCCGGGGATGAACACTGAAGCTTTCTTT; CDR3: CASASQPGMNTEAFF
V: TRBV10-3; D: .; size: .; J: TRBJ2-1; DNA: TGTGCCATCAAAGGAACAGGGACGGAGGAGCAGTTCTTC; CDR3: CAIKGTGTEEQFF
V: TRBV5-1; D: .; size: .; J: TRBJ1-2; DNA: TGCGCCAGCAGCTTGGGACAGCTTTCGGCTGGCTACACCTTC; CDR3: CASSLGQLSAGYTF
V: TRBV5-4; D: .; size: .; J: TRBJ1-1; DNA: TGTGCCAGCAGCTTGCCTCATGGGAACACTGAAGCTTTCTTT; CDR3: CASSLPHGNTEAFF
V: TRBV7-3; D: .; size: .; J: TRBJ1-1; DNA: TGTGCCAGCAGCTTATTCTCAGGGTTGAGCACTGAAGCTTTCTTT; CDR3: CASSLFSGLSTEAFF
V: TRBV5-8; D: TRBD1; size: .; J: TRBJ1-1; DNA: TGTGCCAGCAGCTTGCAGGGGGCCGGTGAAGCTTTCTTT; CDR3: CASSLQGAGEAFF
V: TRBV5-1; D: TRBD2; size: once; J: TRBJ2-3; DNA: TGCGCCAGCAGCTTGATTTCCAGCGGGAGGGGGGCAGATACGCAGTATTTT; CDR3: CASSLISSGRGADTQYF
V: TRBV28; D: TRBD2; size: .; J: TRBJ2-1; DNA: TGTGCCAGCAGTTTAGTAGCGGGGGGGCCTATTGAGCAGTTCTTC; CDR3: CASSLVAGGPIEQFF
V: TRBV11-1; D: TRBD1; size: .; J: TRBJ2-4; DNA: TGTGCCAGCAGCACAATTTCCGGGACAGGGGATAGAAACATTCAGTACTTC; CDR3: CASSTISGTGDRNIQYF
V: TRBV7-2; D: TRBD2; size: .; J: TRBJ2-3; DNA: TGTGCCAGCAGCCCCACGGGACTAGCGGTAGGGACGCAGTATTTT; CDR3: CASSPTGLAVGTQYF
V: TRBV28; D: .; size: .; J: TRBJ2-2; DNA: TGTGCCAGCAGTTTAAGGGGGGCGCGCACCGGGGAGCTGTTTTTT; CDR3: CASSLRGARTGELFF
V: TRBV6-5; D: TRBD2; size: .; J: TRBJ2-7; DNA: TGTGCCAGCAGCCGACTAGCGGGGATCTACGAGCAGTACTTC; CDR3: CASSRLAGIYEQYF
V: TRBV29-1; D: .; size: .; J: TRBJ2-3; DNA: TGCAGCGTTGCTAACACAGATACGCAGTATTTT; CDR3: CSVANTDTQYF
V: TRBV18; D: .; size: .; J: TRBJ2-3; DNA: TGTGCCAGCTCACCATCCCGACCTACGGGAACAGATACGCAGTATTTT; CDR3: CASSPSRPTGTDTQYF